This note documents a single T cell receptor (beta chain) sequence. What it binds is unknown. These data belong to a study of T cell repertoires in cytomegalovirus infection. The wider study: Recently described HLA-C-restricted plus well-studied HLA-B-restricted CMV epitopes were used. Through public TCR beta signatures, both CMV infection and matching HLA type were indicated.

Study results and caveats: There were HLA-C-restricted CMV-specific TCR beta clonotypes dominating the ex vivo response. The cumulative frequency of public TCR beta families identified carriers of CMV plus the relevant HLA.

Each CDR3 protein gets one entry after TCRdb re-called the reads with MiXCR. The table has tens of thousands of distinct CDR3 sequences, roughly 28% seen once. The germline CDR1 and CDR2 sequences are DFQATT and SNEGSKA (reference sequence). J was trimmed by 7 bases and V by 0 bases; bases with no gene match: 7. There are 15 residues in the CDR3. The source was CD8+ T cells from cultured PBMCs, collected from culture after CMV antigen stimulation. This chain uses TRBV20-1 with TRBJ1-4; 8 bases line up with TRBD1. The TCR originated in a human donor in good health (CMV status not recorded). Some clones in this sample may be carry-over from other donors' samples. DNA of the CDR3: TGCAGTGCTAGAGATCGGAACAGGGGGGGTGAAAAACTGTTTTTT. Translated, it gives CSARDRNRGGEKLFF.